This TCR beta chain was observed in a study of T cells in localized non-small cell lung cancer. Study conclusions and caveats: Longer overall survival associated with higher blood T cell density; shorter survival with higher adjacent-lung clonality.

Method: immunoSEQ multiplex PCR; TCRdb's copy keeps in-frame clones and lacks some. The data hold 26,000 or so clones, with roughly nine tenths observed a single time. As regards this clone: The antigen is undetermined.

V lost 3 bases, J lost 8 bases, and 8 bases stayed unmatched. The CDR3 length is 14 residues. CDR1 and CDR2 from the germline V gene are MNHEY and SMNVEV (reference sequence). The rearrangement links TRBV27 to TRBJ1-1; 8 bases align to TRBD1. The receptor's source is a female donor of 60 years or more with stage II squamous cell lung carcinoma. The sequencing here drew on peripheral blood, taken before any cancer treatment. This CDR3 reads CASSFREQGGEAFF. CDR3 DNA sequence: TGTGCCAGCAGTTTTAGGGAACAGGGGGGGGAAGCTTTCTTT.